Detailed here is one TCR beta chain. This record belongs to a study of technical replicates of blood from a few donors. Clones were read by immunoSEQ multiplex PCR, and TCRdb kept only the in-frame ones, dropping some. The sample has 65,000 to 95,000 clones; about 89% are singletons. V shed 0 bases and J 6 bases; nucleotides not matched to a gene: 8. Germline values: CDR1 MGHDK, CDR2 SYGVNS. The length of the CDR3 is 16 residues. Sequenced material: T cells isolated from PBMCs. The rearrangement links TRBV25-1 to TRBJ2-7; the match to TRBD2 covers 10 bases. This clonotype was sampled from a human donor in good health. CDR3 amino acids: CASSEYETSGIVEQYF. The CDR3 DNA reads TGTGCCAGCAGTGAATACGAAACTAGCGGGATTGTCGAGCAGTACTTC.